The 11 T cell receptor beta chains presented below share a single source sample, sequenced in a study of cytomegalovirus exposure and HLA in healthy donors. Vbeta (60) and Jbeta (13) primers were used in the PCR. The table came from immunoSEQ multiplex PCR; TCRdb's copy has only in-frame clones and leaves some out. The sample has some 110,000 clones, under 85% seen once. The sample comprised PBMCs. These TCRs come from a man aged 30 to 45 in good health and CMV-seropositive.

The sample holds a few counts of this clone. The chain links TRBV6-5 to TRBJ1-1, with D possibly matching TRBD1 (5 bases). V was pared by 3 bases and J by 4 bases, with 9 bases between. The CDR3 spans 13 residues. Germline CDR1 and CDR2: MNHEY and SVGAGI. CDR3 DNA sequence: TGTGCCAGCAGTTATGGGAGGGGCACTGAAGCTTTCTTT. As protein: CASSYGRGTEAFF.

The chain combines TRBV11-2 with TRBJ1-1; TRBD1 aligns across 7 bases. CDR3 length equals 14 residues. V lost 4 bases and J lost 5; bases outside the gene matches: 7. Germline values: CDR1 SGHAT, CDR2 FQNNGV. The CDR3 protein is CASSWRTGLTEAFF. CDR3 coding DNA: TGTGCCAGCAGCTGGAGGACAGGCCTTACTGAAGCTTTCTTT.

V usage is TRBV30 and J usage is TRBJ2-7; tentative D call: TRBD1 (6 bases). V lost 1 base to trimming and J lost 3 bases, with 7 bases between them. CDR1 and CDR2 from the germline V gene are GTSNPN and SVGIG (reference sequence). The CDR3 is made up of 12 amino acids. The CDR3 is CAWSEQGYEQYF. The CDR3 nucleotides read TGTGCCTGGAGTGAACAGGGCTACGAGCAGTACTTC.

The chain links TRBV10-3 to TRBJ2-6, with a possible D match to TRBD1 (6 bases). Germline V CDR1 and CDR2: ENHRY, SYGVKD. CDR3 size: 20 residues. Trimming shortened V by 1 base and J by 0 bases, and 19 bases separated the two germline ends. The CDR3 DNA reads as TGTGCCATCAGTGAGTTCCCTTTTAGGACAGTTAACTCTGGGGCCAACGTCCTGACTTTC. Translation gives CAISEFPFRTVNSGANVLTF.

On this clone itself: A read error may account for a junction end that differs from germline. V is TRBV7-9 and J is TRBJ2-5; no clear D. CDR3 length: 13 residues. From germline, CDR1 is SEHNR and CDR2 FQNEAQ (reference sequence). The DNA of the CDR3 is TGTGCCAGCACCAACCCTTCCGCGGCCCCGCGAGACTTC. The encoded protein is CASTNPSAAPRDF.

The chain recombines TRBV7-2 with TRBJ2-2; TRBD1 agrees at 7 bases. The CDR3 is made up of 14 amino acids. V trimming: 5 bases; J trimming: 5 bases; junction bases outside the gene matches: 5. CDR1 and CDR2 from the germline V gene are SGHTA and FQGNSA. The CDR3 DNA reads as TGTGCCAGCAGCGATACGACAGGGACCGGGGAGCTGTTTTTT. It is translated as CASSDTTGTGELFF.

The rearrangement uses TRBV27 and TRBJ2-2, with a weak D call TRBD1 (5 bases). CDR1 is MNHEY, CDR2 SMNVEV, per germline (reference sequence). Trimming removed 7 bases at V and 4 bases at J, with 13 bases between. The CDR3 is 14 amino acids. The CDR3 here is CASKGRGGTGELFF. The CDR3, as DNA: TGTGCCAGCAAGGGAAGGGGCGGCACCGGGGAGCTGTTTTTT.

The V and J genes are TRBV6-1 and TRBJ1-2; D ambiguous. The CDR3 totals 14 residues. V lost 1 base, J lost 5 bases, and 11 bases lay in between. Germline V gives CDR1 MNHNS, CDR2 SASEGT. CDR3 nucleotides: TGTGCCAGCAGTGAAGGGCGGGGAGGGTATGGCTACACCTTC. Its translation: CASSEGRGGYGYTF.

CDR3 DNA sequence: TGTGCCAGCAGAACATCCGGGACTAGCGGTGACTACAATGAGCAGTTCTTC. Translation gives CASRTSGTSGDYNEQFF. The chain joins TRBV28 to TRBJ2-1, with 11 bases that match TRBD2. The CDR3 covers 17 residues. V lost 6 bases to trimming and J lost 3 bases; unmatched junction nucleotides: 10. The germline gives CDR1 MDHEN, CDR2 SYDVKM. Filled out from reference TRBV28 and TRBJ2-1, the complete variable domain reads DVKVTQSSRYLVKRTGEKVFLECVQDMDHENMFWYRQDPGLGLRLIYFSYDVKMKEKGDIPEGYSVSREKKERFSLILESASTNQTSMYLCASRTSGTSGDYNEQFFGPGTRLTVL.

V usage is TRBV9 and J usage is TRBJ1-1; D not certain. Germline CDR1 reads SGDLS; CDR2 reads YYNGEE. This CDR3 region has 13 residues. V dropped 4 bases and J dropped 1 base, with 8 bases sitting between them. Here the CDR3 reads CASSPGGNTEAFF. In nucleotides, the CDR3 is TGTGCCAGCAGCCCCGGCGGGAACACTGAAGCTTTCTTT. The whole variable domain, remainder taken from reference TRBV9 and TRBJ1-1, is DSGVTQTPKHLITATGQRVTLRCSPRSGDLSVYWYQQSLDQGLQFLIQYYNGEERAKGNILERFSAQQFPDLHSELNLSSLELGDSALYFCASSPGGNTEAFFGQGTRLTVV.

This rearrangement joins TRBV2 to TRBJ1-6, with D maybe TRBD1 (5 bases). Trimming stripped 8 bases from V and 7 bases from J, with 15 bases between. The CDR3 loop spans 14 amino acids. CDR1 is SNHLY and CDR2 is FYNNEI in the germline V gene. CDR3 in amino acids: CASPGETVNSPLHF. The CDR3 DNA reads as TGTGCCAGCCCGGGCGAGACAGTCAATTCACCCCTCCACTTT.